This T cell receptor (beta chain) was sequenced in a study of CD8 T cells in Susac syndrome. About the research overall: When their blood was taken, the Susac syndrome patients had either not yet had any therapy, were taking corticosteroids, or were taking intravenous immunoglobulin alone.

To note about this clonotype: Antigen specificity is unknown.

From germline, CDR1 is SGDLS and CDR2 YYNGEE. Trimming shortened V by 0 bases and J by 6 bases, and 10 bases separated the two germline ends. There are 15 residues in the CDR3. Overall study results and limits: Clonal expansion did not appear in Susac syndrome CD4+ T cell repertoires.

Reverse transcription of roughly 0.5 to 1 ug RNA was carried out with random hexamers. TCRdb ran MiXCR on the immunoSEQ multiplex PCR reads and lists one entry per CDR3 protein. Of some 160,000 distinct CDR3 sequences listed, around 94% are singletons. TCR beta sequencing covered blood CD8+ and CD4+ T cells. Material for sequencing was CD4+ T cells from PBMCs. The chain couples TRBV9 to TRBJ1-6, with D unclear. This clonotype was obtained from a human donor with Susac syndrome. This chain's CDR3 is CASSVDTPANSPLHF. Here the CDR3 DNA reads TGTGCCAGCAGCGTAGATACACCAGCTAATTCACCCCTCCACTTT.